This passage covers 18 T cell receptor beta chains from one sample sequenced in a study of cytomegalovirus exposure and HLA in healthy donors listed by TCRdb under 2017. Library construction relied on the immunoSEQ multiplex PCR assay. For the multiplex PCR, a mixture combining 60 forward primers for TCR Vbeta segments and 13 reverse primers for TCR Jbeta segments was used. Drawn from immuneACCESS, this table holds only the in-frame rearrangements with V and J called that TCRdb kept. Clones are partly lost; checked studies trace under half to an unresolved V gene and leave the rest unexplained. A total of roughly 140,000 clones appear in this sample, roughly 80% of them only once. Together, the top ten hold approximately 1.1% of the sample. The sequencing sample was made of PBMCs. All receptors come from a female donor in good health and CMV-seronegative.

The chain uses TRBV28 and TRBJ1-4; tentative D call: TRBD1 (5 bases). From germline, CDR1 is MDHEN and CDR2 SYDVKM. Trimming removed 3 bases from V and 5 bases from J, with 13 bases in between. This CDR3 is built from 15 residues. In DNA, the CDR3 is TGTGCCAGCAGTTTCAGGACAAGAGGAAATGAAAAACTGTTTTTT. Its translation: CASSFRTRGNEKLFF.

V and J are TRBV19 and TRBJ2-3; a weak D match, TRBD2 (5 bases). The length of the CDR3 is 16 residues. Germline V lookup: CDR1 LNHDA, CDR2 SQIVND (reference sequence). The ends were cut back, 0 bases at V and 0 bases at J, with 10 bases in the middle. CDR3 bases: TGTGCCAGTAGTATAGACAGGACGGGGAGCACAGATACGCAGTATTTT. Translating it yields CASSIDRTGSTDTQYF.

This rearrangement joins TRBV28 to TRBJ1-3, with TRBD1 matching over 8 bases. The CDR3 extends over 14 amino acids. Germline V gene lookup returns CDR1 MDHEN and CDR2 SYDVKM. J was trimmed by 5 bases and V by 7 bases; bases with no gene match: 7. The CDR3 nucleotides are TGTGCCAGCACTTTCCAGGGGGCCAGAAACACCATATATTTT. This codes for CASTFQGARNTIYF.

The chain recombines TRBV27 with TRBJ2-1; perhaps TRBD2 as D (6 bases). This CDR3 region has 18 residues. Trimming took 1 base from V and 3 from J, leaving 19 bases between them. Per the germline V gene, CDR1 is MNHEY and CDR2 is SMNVEV (reference sequence). CDR3 amino acids: CASSLFFGGEGIYNEQFF. In nucleotides, the CDR3 is TGTGCCAGCAGTTTATTCTTCGGCGGGGAAGGGATCTACAATGAGCAGTTCTTC.

The chain couples TRBV2 to TRBJ1-1; 7 nucleotides agree with TRBD1. The CDR3 totals 14 residues. Germline loops: CDR1 SNHLY, CDR2 FYNNEI. The J segment lost 4 bases and the V segment lost 6 bases, leaving 8 bases of the junction unmatched. Written as DNA, the CDR3 is TGTGCCAGCAGGGATACCAGGGGGACCACTGAAGCTTTCTTT. Its translation: CASRDTRGTTEAFF. The full variable domain, in which reference TRBV2 and TRBJ1-1 provide the parts outside the CDR3, is EPEVTQTPSHQVTQMGQEVILRCVPISNHLYFYWYRQILGQKVEFLVSFYNNEISEKSEIFDDQFSVERPDGSNFTLKIRSTKLEDSAMYFCASRDTRGTTEAFFGQGTRLTVV.

V and J are TRBV9 and TRBJ1-4; D is possibly TRBD1 (6 bases). This CDR3 is 17 amino acids long. Germline V gene data show CDR1 as SGDLS and CDR2 as YYNGEE. Trimming stripped 0 bases from V and 7 bases from J, with 19 bases between. CDR3 DNA sequence: TGTGCCAGCAGCGTAGCTGGGACACTCTCCCGGTCTGAAAAACTGTTTTTT. Translation gives CASSVAGTLSRSEKLFF. Looking up the rest from reference TRBV9 and TRBJ1-4 gives the full variable domain: DSGVTQTPKHLITATGQRVTLRCSPRSGDLSVYWYQQSLDQGLQFLIQYYNGEERAKGNILERFSAQQFPDLHSELNLSSLELGDSALYFCASSVAGTLSRSEKLFFGSGTQLSVL.

The rearrangement links TRBV7-9 to TRBJ2-6; D possibly corresponds to TRBD2 (6 bases). Germline assignment: CDR1 SEHNR and CDR2 FQNEAQ (reference sequence). Trimming stripped 7 bases from V and 0 bases from J, with 22 bases between. This CDR3 comprises 19 residues. In DNA form, the CDR3 reads TGTGCCAGCATCCCTGGCGGGGCGCACATTTTCTCTGGGGCCAACGTCCTGACTTTC. Its translation is CASIPGGAHIFSGANVLTF.

This clone was observed once. The gene calls are TRBV4-1 and TRBJ1-1; perhaps TRBD1 as D (5 bases). There are 15 residues in the CDR3. CDR1 MGHRA and CDR2 YSYEKL come from the germline V gene. Trimming took 4 bases from V and 10 from J, leaving 22 bases between them. CDR3 DNA: TGCGCCAGCAGCCGAACTCCTAGCGGGGGTGGGGGAGCTTTCTTT. Its protein product is CASSRTPSGGGGAFF.

The chain combines TRBV27 with TRBJ1-5, with TRBD1 matching 8 bases. Germline V lookup: CDR1 MNHEY, CDR2 SMNVEV (reference sequence). Trimming cost V 6 bases and J 6 bases; bases outside gene matches: 10. This CDR3 is built from 15 residues. The CDR3 is CASSPFDRGGQPQHF. The CDR3 DNA reads TGTGCCAGCAGCCCCTTTGACAGGGGTGGTCAGCCCCAGCATTTT.

V is TRBV15 and J is TRBJ2-7; TRBD2 might be the D (6 bases). Germline V gives CDR1 LNHNV, CDR2 YYDKDF (reference sequence). The CDR3 covers 13 residues. V lost 4 bases to trimming and J lost 3 bases, with 10 bases between them. In DNA, the CDR3 is TGTGCCACCAGCACGGGACTTCTCTACGAGCAGTACTTC. It codes for CATSTGLLYEQYF.

The chain employs TRBV7-3 and TRBJ2-7; the match to TRBD2 covers 8 bases. Germline CDR1 reads SGHTA; CDR2 reads FQGTGA. This CDR3 has 14 amino acids. V lost 5 bases, J lost 5 bases, and 8 bases stayed unmatched. The CDR3 here is CASSPGGVGNEQYF. In DNA, the CDR3 is TGTGCCAGCAGCCCCGGGGGGGTAGGAAACGAGCAGTACTTC.

This clone was recorded a few times. The chain uses TRBV28 and TRBJ1-1; TRBD1 might be the D (5 bases). Germline CDR1 is MDHEN and CDR2 is SYDVKM. The ends were cut back, 3 bases at V and 10 bases at J, with 12 bases in the middle. The CDR3 runs 12 residues. CDR3 nucleotide sequence: TGTGCCAGCAGTTTGCAGGGTCGCCCAGCTTTCTTT. Amino acids: CASSLQGRPAFF.

The chain recombines TRBV7-8 with TRBJ2-7; TRBD2 matches 10 bases. V lost 0 bases, J lost 1 base, and 9 bases stayed unmatched. From germline, CDR1 is SGHVS and CDR2 FQNEAQ. The CDR3 is 18 residues long. The CDR3 sequence: CASSLAESGRAYSYEQYF. The CDR3 region has the DNA TGTGCCAGCAGCTTAGCGGAAAGCGGGAGGGCCTATTCCTACGAGCAGTACTTC.

The chain employs TRBV28 and TRBJ1-1; D perhaps matches TRBD1 (5 bases). This CDR3 has 14 amino acids. Trimming removed 3 bases at V and 1 base at J, with 9 bases between. The germline CDR1 and CDR2 sequences are MDHEN and SYDVKM. This CDR3 is CASSLTVRNTEAFF. The CDR3 DNA is TGTGCCAGCAGTTTGACAGTTAGGAACACTGAAGCTTTCTTT. Supplemented by reference TRBV28 and TRBJ1-1, the full variable domain reads DVKVTQSSRYLVKRTGEKVFLECVQDMDHENMFWYRQDPGLGLRLIYFSYDVKMKEKGDIPEGYSVSREKKERFSLILESASTNQTSMYLCASSLTVRNTEAFFGQGTRLTVV.

The chain carries TRBV27 and TRBJ1-5; TRBD1 is a possible D gene (5 bases). The CDR3 covers 13 residues. Per the germline V gene, CDR1 is MNHEY and CDR2 is SMNVEV (reference sequence). V lost 8 bases and J 4 bases, leaving 12 bases between the germline ends. The CDR3, as DNA: TGTGCCAGCGCCCAGGGTCCTAATCAGCCCCAGCATTTT. It translates to CASAQGPNQPQHF.

This clone occurred once. The conserved phenylalanine or tryptophan is not found at the CDR3 terminus, so this likely reflects a read error. This rearrangement joins TRBV5-7 to TRBJ1-5, with 7 positions matching TRBD1. Being an ORF, TRBV5-7 has a function that is uncertain. CDR3 length equals 14 residues. The V and J ends lost 0 bases and 5 bases, in that order; junction bases with no gene match: 2. This CDR3 is CASSLGQGDQPQHV. DNA of the CDR3: TGTGCCAGCAGCTTGGGTCAGGGGGATCAGCCCCAGCATGTT.

In this sample, this clone turned up a few times. V and J are TRBV30 and TRBJ2-3; TRBD1 matches at 10 bases. The CDR3 extends over 12 amino acids. In germline, CDR1 is GTSNPN, CDR2 SVGIG (reference sequence). V trimming: 4 bases; J trimming: 6 bases; junction bases outside the gene matches: 1. CDR3 protein: CAWTTGGDTQYF. The CDR3 DNA sequence: TGTGCCTGGACGACAGGGGGCGATACGCAGTATTTT.

V usage is TRBV28 and J usage is TRBJ1-5; D gene uncertain. This CDR3 has 15 amino acids. V lost 2 bases and J lost 11, with 19 bases in between. Germline-derived CDR1 and CDR2 are MDHEN and SYDVKM. Here the CDR3 DNA reads TGTGCCAGCAGTTTAGAGTGGCGGAACGCTGAAGCCCAGCATTTT. Translation gives CASSLEWRNAEAQHF.